The T cell receptor (beta chain) described here comes from a study of post-analysis software for immune sequencing data. Findings and limits, study-wide: Samples from one preparation batch, clustered by F measure, grouped strongly together. Compared with controls, patients had more of about 5 TRBV segments, including TRBV5-6, TRBV5-1 and TRBV20-1.

V gave up 3 bases and J gave up 7 bases, with 10 bases separating them. The CDR3 sequence is 13 residues long. Per the germline V gene, CDR1 is MNHEY and CDR2 is SMNVEV (reference sequence). To note about this clonotype: Its antigen is unidentified.

Tagging with unique molecular identifiers was a feature of the TCR beta cDNA libraries. It was from roughly 1 to 10 million T cells that about half a million cDNA molecules came. TCRdb fed the PCR reads into MiXCR, producing one record per CDR3 protein. The sample carries 700,000 to 900,000 distinct CDR3 sequences, around 45% recorded once. The source is a girl under 18 with multiple sclerosis. The material sequenced was blood. The V and J genes are TRBV27 and TRBJ1-5; possibly TRBD1 for D (5 bases). The CDR3 bases are TGTGCCAGCAGTTTCAGGGTGGGACAGCCCCAGCATTTT. Its translation: CASSFRVGQPQHF.